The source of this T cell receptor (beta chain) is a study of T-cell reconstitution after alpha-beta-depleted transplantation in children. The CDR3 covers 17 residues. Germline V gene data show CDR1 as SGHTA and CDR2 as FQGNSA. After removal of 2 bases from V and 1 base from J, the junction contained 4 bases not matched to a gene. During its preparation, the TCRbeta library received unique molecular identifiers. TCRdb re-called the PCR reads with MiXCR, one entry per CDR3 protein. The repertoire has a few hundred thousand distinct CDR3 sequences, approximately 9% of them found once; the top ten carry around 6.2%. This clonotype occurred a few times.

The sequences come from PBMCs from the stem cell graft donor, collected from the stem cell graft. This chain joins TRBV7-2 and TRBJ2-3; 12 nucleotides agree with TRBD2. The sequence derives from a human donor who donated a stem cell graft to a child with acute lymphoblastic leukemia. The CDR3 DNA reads TGTGCCAGCAGCTTACTAGCGGGGGGGACGGGCACAGATACGCAGTATTTT. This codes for CASSLLAGGTGTDTQYF. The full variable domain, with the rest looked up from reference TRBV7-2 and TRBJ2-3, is GAGVSQSPSNKVTEKGKDVELRCDPISGHTALYWYRQSLGQGLEFLIYFQGNSAPDKSGLPSDRFSAERTGGSVSTLTIQRTQQEDSAVYLCASSLLAGGTGTDTQYFGPGTRLTVL.